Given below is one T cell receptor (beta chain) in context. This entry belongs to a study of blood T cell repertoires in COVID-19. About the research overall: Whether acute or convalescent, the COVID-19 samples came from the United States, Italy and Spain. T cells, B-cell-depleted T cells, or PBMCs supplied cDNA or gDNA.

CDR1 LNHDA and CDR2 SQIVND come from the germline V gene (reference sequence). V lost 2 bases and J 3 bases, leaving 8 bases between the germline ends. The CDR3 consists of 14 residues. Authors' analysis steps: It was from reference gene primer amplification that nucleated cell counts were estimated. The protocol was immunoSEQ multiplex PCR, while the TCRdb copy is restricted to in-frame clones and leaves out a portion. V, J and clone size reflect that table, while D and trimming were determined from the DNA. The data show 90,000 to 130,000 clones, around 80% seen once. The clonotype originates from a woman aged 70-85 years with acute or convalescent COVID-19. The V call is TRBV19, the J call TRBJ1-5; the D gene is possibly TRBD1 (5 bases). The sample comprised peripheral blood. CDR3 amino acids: CASSIQGDNQPQHF. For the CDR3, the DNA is TGTGCCAGTAGTATACAGGGTGACAATCAGCCCCAGCATTTT.